What follows describes a single T cell receptor beta chain. Its antigen is as yet unknown. Losses at the gene ends were 3 bases for V and 0 bases for J; bases not matched to a gene: 2. Germline V CDR1 and CDR2: SQVTM, ANQGSEA. This CDR3 spans 15 amino acids. Repertoires were generated with immunoSEQ multiplex PCR, while TCRdb's copy carries only in-frame clones and drops some. The sample shows about 700,000 clones, around 92% of them seen only once. These data originate in a study of shared clonotypes between healthy human individuals. For the study at large: The donors, a couple of women and a few men, were aged 18 to 49.

Study findings and constraints: A generally larger estimated richness was seen in naive subsets than in memory subsets.

Cells designated naive CD8 were CD45RO-negative and were positively selected for CCR7, with terminally differentiated effector memory CD45RA+ cells excluded. Free of recent acute infections or vaccinations, the donors were healthy HIV-negative adults. The TCR comes from a man in his thirties or forties in good health. The rearrangement joins TRBV29-1 to TRBJ2-1; TRBD1 matches at 10 bases. Sequenced input: naive CD8+ T cells sorted from blood. The CDR3 DNA follows: TGCAGCGTTGAGGGACAGGGGAGCTCCTACAATGAGCAGTTCTTC. Protein: CSVEGQGSSYNEQFF.